The T cell receptor beta chain described here comes from a study of blood T cell repertoires in COVID-19. Sequenced by immunoSEQ multiplex PCR; TCRdb stores in-frame clones only, minus some. The data show nearly 250,000 clones, 86% seen once. The CDR3 spans 13 residues. The germline CDR1 and CDR2 sequences are SGHTA and FQGNSA. Trimming removed 6 bases from V and 2 bases from J, with 10 bases in between. The chain is built from TRBV7-2 and TRBJ1-2; D is unclear. The sequencing sample was made of PBMCs or T cells enriched from blood (not recorded which). The receptor was isolated from a woman aged 50 to 60 who had recovered from COVID-19. CDR3 nucleotides: TGTGCCAGCAGTACCACAGTGAACTATGGCTACACCTTC. Translation gives CASSTTVNYGYTF. Complete variable domain (other parts from reference TRBV7-2 and TRBJ1-2): GAGVSQSPSNKVTEKGKDVELRCDPISGHTALYWYRQSLGQGLEFLIYFQGNSAPDKSGLPSDRFSAERTGGSVSTLTIQRTQQEDSAVYLCASSTTVNYGYTFGSGTRLTVV.